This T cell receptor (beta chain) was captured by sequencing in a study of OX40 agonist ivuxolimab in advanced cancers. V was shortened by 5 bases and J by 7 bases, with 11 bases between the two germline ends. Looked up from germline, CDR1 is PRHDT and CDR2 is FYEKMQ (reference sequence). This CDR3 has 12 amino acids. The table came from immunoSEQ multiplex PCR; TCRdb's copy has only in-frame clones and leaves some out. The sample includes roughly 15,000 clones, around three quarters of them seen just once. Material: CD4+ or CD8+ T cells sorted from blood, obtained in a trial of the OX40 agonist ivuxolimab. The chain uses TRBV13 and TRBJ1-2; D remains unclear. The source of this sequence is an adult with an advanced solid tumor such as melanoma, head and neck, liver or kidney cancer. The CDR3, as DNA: TGTGCCAGCAGCGGCTCCATGTTTGGCTACACCTTC. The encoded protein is CASSGSMFGYTF. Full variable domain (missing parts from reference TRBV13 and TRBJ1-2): AAGVIQSPRHLIKEKRETATLKCYPIPRHDTVYWYQQGPGQDPQFLISFYEKMQSDKGSIPDRFSAQQFSDYHSELNMSSLELGDSALYFCASSGSMFGYTFGSGTRLTVV.